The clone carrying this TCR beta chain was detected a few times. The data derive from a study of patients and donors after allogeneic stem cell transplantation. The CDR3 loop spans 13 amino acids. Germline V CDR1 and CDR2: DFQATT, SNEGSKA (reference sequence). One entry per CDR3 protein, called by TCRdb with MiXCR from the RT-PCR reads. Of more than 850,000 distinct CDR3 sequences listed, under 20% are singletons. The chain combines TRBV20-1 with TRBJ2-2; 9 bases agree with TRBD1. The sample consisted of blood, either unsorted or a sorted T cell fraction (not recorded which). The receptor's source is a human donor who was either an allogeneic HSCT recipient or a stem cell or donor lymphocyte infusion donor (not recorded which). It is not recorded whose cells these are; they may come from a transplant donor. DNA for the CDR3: TGCAGCACAGGGGGCTCGAACACCGGGGAGCTGTTTTTT. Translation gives CSTGGSNTGELFF.